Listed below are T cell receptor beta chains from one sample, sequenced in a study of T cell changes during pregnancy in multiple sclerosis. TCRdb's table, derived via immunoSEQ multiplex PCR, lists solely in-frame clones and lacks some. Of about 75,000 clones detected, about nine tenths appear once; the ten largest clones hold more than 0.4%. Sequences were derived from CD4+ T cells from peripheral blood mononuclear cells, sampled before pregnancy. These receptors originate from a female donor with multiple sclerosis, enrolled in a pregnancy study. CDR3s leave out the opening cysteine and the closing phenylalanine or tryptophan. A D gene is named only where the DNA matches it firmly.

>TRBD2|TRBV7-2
ASSQGTSGGQETQY
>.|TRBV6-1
ASSGMLVNTEAF
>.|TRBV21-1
ASSKTGGAYQETQY
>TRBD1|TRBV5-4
ASSSPGQGFTDTQY
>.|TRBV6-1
ASSVIYGSRYEQY
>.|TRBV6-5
ASRSQGLEQY
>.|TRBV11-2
ASSFELAGVNPSYNEQF
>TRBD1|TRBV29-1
SVVTGGWETQY
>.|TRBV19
ASSIDWGGAGYT
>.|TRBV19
ASSIRSQVLSNQPQH
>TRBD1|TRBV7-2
ASSLEGQYEQY
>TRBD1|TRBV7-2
ASRNQGDIGGYT
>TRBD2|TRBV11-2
ASSPPWSSGRADTQY
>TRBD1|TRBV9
ASRTPDREKGRPLH
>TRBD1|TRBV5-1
ASSLFSPDRGGNEQF
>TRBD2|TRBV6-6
ASSYSGGSYEQY
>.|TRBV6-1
ASSEQLFNQPQH
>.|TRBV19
ASSIMGGSQPQH
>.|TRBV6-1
ASRVSTSTDTQY
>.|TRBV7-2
ASSPMGFAYNEQF